A selection of T cell receptor beta chains follows, all from one sample in a study of shared clonotypes between healthy human individuals. Profiled with immunoSEQ multiplex PCR; TCRdb holds only in-frame clones, not every one. The table has 2 million to 2.5 million clones, 90% to 97% seen once. The sample taken for sequencing was naive CD4+ T cells sorted from blood. All receptors come from a man younger than 35 in good health. Both conserved end residues are part of each CDR3. Fields, in order: clone size, V gene, D gene, CDR3 length, J gene, CDR3 DNA, CDR3 protein. D genes are given only for firm matches. Rows give clone size only sometimes, using once, few, many, or a class for an expanded clone.

NA	TRBV2	TRBD1	16	TRBJ2-1	TGTGCCAGCAGTGTAGCCGGGACAGGGTCGGGCCCAGAGCAGTTCTTC	CASSVAGTGSGPEQFF
NA	TRBV30	NA	16	TRBJ1-2	TGTGCCTGGAGTGTACGACGTCTGCGGGTCAACTATGGCTACACCTTC	CAWSVRRLRVNYGYTF
NA	TRBV18	NA	13	TRBJ1-2	TGTGCCAGCTCACCACCGGGCCTCTATGGCTACACCTTC	CASSPPGLYGYTF
NA	TRBV28	NA	14	TRBJ2-6	TGTGCCAGCATTGGGAGTCGTGGGGCCAACGTCCTGACTTTC	CASIGSRGANVLTF
NA	TRBV28	NA	14	TRBJ2-7	TGTGCCAGCAGCCCCCGGGCAGGTAGGAGGGAGCAGTACTTC	CASSPRAGRREQYF
NA	TRBV7-9	NA	14	TRBJ2-1	TGTGCCAGCAGCTTAGCCCTGAGAGGTAATGAGCAGTTCTTC	CASSLALRGNEQFF
NA	TRBV7-9	NA	13	TRBJ1-1	TGTGCCAGCAGCTTAGAGGAGAACACTGAAGCTTTCTTT	CASSLEENTEAFF
once	TRBV10-3	NA	13	TRBJ2-1	TGTGCCATCAGTGAAGAGAGTTGGAATGAGCAGTTCTTC	CAISEESWNEQFF
NA	TRBV6-6	NA	12	TRBJ1-3	TGTGCCAGCACCGTTACCGGAAACACCATATATTTT	CASTVTGNTIYF
NA	TRBV19	TRBD1	19	TRBJ1-3	TGTGCCAGTAGCCAGTATGGACTCGACAGGGTTGGCTCTGGAAACACCATATATTTT	CASSQYGLDRVGSGNTIYF
NA	TRBV2	NA	14	TRBJ1-5	TGTGCCAGCAGTGGAGGATTTCCAAGGGGGCCCCAGCATTTT	CASSGGFPRGPQHF
NA	TRBV19	TRBD1	14	TRBJ2-2	TGTGCCAGTAGACAGGGGGTAAACACCGGGGAGCTGTTTTTT	CASRQGVNTGELFF
NA	TRBV4-1	NA	16	TRBJ2-7	TGCGCCAGCAGCCAAGACGGAGGGATGGCATCCTACGAGCAGTACTTC	CASSQDGGMASYEQYF
NA	TRBV5-4	NA	15	TRBJ2-7	TGTGCCAGCAGCTTGGGTGGGGGCCCCCCTTACGAGCAGTACTTC	CASSLGGGPPYEQYF
few	TRBV9	TRBD1	13	TRBJ2-1	TGTGCCAGCAGCGTCGACAGGGGGGATGAGCAGTTCTTC	CASSVDRGDEQFF
NA	TRBV25-1	NA	14	TRBJ1-6	TGTGCCAGCAGTGACCGGGGATACTACTCACCCCTCCACTTT	CASSDRGYYSPLHF
NA	TRBV7-9	NA	14	TRBJ2-5	TGTGCCAGCAGCTTATCCGGGAAGTTGGAGACCCAGTACTTC	CASSLSGKLETQYF
NA	TRBV4-1	TRBD1	14	TRBJ1-2	TGCGCCAGCAGCCACGGCCGGGACAGCTATGGCTACACCTTC	CASSHGRDSYGYTF
NA	TRBV2	NA	14	TRBJ1-5	TGTGCCAGCAGCCTAAGAAGGGCCCCGGAGCCCCAGCATTTT	CASSLRRAPEPQHF
few	TRBV25-1	NA	15	TRBJ2-7	TGTGCCAGCAGCCGAGACAGTAAAGGCGGCTACGAGCAGTACTTC	CASSRDSKGGYEQYF
NA	TRBV7-9	NA	13	TRBJ1-2	TGTGCCAGCAGCTTAGTCCCCCAGTCGGGCTACACCTTC	CASSLVPQSGYTF
NA	TRBV30	TRBD1	16	TRBJ1-1	TGTGCCTGGAACGCCGGGACAGGGTTCATGTATACTGAAGCTTTCTTT	CAWNAGTGFMYTEAFF
NA	TRBV6-5	NA	13	TRBJ2-3	TGTGCCAGCAGTTACCCCGGTCTAGATACGCAGTATTTT	CASSYPGLDTQYF
NA	TRBV5-1	NA	15	TRBJ1-1	TGCGCCAGCAGCTTGCGCCGGGGACTGAACACTGAAGCTTTCTTT	CASSLRRGLNTEAFF
NA	TRBV7-8	TRBD2	17	TRBJ2-7	TGTGCCAGCAGCTTGCATTATGCGACTAGCGGGGGAGGGGAGCAGTACTTC	CASSLHYATSGGGEQYF
NA	TRBV6-6	NA	16	TRBJ1-5	TGTGCCAGCAGTTACTCGGGGTCAGGGCTGGGGCAGCCCCAGCATTTT	CASSYSGSGLGQPQHF
NA	TRBV27	NA	14	TRBJ1-1	TGTGCCAGCAGTTTACGACAGAGGGACACTGAAGCTTTCTTT	CASSLRQRDTEAFF
NA	TRBV6-5	TRBD1	16	TRBJ1-6	TGTGCCAGCAGTTACGGTCCCGGGACAGGGGACTCACCCCTCCACTTT	CASSYGPGTGDSPLHF
NA	TRBV10-3	TRBD1	13	TRBJ2-1	TGTGCCATCATGGGACAGGGTTACAATGAGCAGTTCTTC	CAIMGQGYNEQFF
NA	TRBV15	NA	19	TRBJ2-5	TGTGCCACCAGCAGAGATAGGTCGTCTGGGACGGGGGACTTTGAGACCCAGTACTTC	CATSRDRSSGTGDFETQYF
NA	TRBV6-5	NA	16	TRBJ1-6	TGTGCCAGCAGTTCATCGGGGGGAGGCCAAGAGACACCCCTCCACTTT	CASSSSGGGQETPLHF
NA	TRBV9	NA	12	TRBJ1-2	TGTGCCAGCAGCGTAGGATCGCGGGGCTACACCTTC	CASSVGSRGYTF
NA	TRBV30	TRBD1	11	TRBJ2-7	TGTGCCTGGAGTGAGGACAGGAGAGTCTACTTC	CAWSEDRRVYF
NA	TRBV9	NA	15	TRBJ2-1	TGTGCCAGCAGCGTAGCCGTCGGGGGATACAATGAGCAGTTCTTC	CASSVAVGGYNEQFF
NA	TRBV4-1	NA	17	TRBJ1-5	TGCGCCAGCAGCCAAGATAGAAACACCCGAAAAAATCAGCCCCAGCATTTT	CASSQDRNTRKNQPQHF
NA	TRBV6-5	NA	13	TRBJ2-5	TGTGCCAGCAGTCGGGGGAGTGTAGAGACCCAGTACTTC	CASSRGSVETQYF
NA	TRBV4-1	NA	15	TRBJ1-3	TGCGCCAGCAGCAGACGACAGTTCTCTGGAAACACCATATATTTT	CASSRRQFSGNTIYF
NA	TRBV20-1	NA	11	TRBJ2-5	TGCAGTGCGAAGGAGACTGAGACCCAGTACTTC	CSAKETETQYF
NA	TRBV19	NA	13	TRBJ1-2	TGTGCCAGTAGAACGGACAGTAACTATGGCTACACCTTC	CASRTDSNYGYTF
NA	TRBV19	TRBD2	15	TRBJ2-7	TGTGCCAGTAGTACGGCTAGCGGGATATCCTACGAGCAGTACTTC	CASSTASGISYEQYF
NA	TRBV6-4	TRBD1	13	TRBJ1-2	TGTGCCAGCAGTGAAGTCGGGACAGGGCCCTACACCTTC	CASSEVGTGPYTF